Reported below is one TCR beta chain. Its antigen is not identified. These data come from a study of CD8+ T cells in alopecia areata. From alopecia areata patients, lesional scalp punch biopsies and peripheral blood were collected. Starting from PBMCs, sorting isolated CD4+ and CD8+ T cells. V was cut by 6 bases and J by 5 bases, with 10 bases left in between. The germline gives CDR1 GTSNPN, CDR2 SVGIG (reference sequence). This CDR3 is 11 amino acids long. Study outcomes and limitations: Normal scalp had lower clonality than lesional scalp, with alopecia totalis/universalis lesions showing this most strongly.

TCR sequencing used cDNA made by reverse transcription of extracted RNA. Assay used: immunoSEQ multiplex PCR; TCRdb lists only in-frame clones, some missing. The data show 90,000 to 120,000 clones, under 60% seen once. The clonotype originates from a human donor with alopecia areata. The material sequenced was NKG2D-low CD8+ T cells sorted from blood. This chain connects TRBV30 to TRBJ1-1; weak D call: TRBD1 (6 bases). DNA for the CDR3: TGTGCCTGCCGAGGGGGAACTGAAGCTTTCTTT. As protein: CACRGGTEAFF.